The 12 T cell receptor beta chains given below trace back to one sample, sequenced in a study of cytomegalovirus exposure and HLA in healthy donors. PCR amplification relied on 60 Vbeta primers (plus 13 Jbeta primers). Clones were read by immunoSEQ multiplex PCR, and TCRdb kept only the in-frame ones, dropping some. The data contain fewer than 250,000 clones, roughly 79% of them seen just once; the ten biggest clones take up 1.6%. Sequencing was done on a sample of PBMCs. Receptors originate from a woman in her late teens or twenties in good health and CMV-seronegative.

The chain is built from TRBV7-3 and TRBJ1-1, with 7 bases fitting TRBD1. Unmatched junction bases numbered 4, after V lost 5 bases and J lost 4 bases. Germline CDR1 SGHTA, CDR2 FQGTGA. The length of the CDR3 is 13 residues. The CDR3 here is CASSQDRVTEAFF. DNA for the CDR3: TGTGCCAGCAGCCAAGACAGGGTCACTGAAGCTTTCTTT.

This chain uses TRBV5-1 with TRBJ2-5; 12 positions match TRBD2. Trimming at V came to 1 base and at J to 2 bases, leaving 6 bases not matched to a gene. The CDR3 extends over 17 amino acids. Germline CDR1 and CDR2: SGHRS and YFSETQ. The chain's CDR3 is CASSLTSGRRTQETQYF. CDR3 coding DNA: TGCGCCAGCAGCTTGACTAGCGGGAGGAGGACTCAAGAGACCCAGTACTTC.

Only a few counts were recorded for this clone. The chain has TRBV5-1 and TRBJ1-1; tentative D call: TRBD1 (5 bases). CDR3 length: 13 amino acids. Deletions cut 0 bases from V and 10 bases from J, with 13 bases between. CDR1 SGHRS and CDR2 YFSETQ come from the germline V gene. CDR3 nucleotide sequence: TGCGCCAGCAGCTTGGCCGGGTTAAGGGGAGCTTTCTTT. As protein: CASSLAGLRGAFF.

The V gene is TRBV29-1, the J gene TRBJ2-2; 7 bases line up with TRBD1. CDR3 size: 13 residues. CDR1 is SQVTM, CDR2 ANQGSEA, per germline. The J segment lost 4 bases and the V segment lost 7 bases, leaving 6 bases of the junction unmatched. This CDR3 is CSGITGATGELFF. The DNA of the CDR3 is TGCAGCGGGATCACAGGGGCCACCGGGGAGCTGTTTTTT.

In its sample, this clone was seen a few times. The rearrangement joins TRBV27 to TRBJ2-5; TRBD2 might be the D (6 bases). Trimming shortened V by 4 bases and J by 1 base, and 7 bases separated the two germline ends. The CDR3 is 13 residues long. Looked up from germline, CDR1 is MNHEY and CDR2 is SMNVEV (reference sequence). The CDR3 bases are TGTGCCAGCAGTTGGAGGGTCCAAGAGACCCAGTACTTC. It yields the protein CASSWRVQETQYF.

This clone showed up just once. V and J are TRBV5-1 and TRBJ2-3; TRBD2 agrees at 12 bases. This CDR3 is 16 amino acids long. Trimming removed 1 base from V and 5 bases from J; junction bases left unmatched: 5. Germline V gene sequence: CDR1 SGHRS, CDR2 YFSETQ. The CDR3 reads CASSLSSGRAIDTQYF. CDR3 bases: TGCGCCAGCAGCTTGTCTAGCGGGAGGGCCATAGATACGCAGTATTTT.

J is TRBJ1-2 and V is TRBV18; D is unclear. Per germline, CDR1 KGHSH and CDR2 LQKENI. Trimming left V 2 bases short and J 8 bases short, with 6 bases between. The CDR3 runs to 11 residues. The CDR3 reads CASSPGLGYTF. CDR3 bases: TGTGCCAGCTCACCAGGGCTCGGCTACACCTTC. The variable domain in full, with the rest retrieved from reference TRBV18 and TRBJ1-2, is NAGVMQNPRHLVRRRGQEARLRCSPMKGHSHVYWYRQLPEEGLKFMVYLQKENIIDESGMPKERFSAEFPKEGPSILRIQQVVRGDSAAYFCASSPGLGYTFGSGTRLTVV.

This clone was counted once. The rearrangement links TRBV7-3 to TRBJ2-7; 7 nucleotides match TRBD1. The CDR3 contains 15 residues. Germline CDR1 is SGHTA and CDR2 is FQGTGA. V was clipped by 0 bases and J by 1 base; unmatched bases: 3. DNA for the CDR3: TGTGCCAGCAGCTTAACACAGGGGTCTTCCTACGAGCAGTACTTC. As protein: CASSLTQGSSYEQYF.

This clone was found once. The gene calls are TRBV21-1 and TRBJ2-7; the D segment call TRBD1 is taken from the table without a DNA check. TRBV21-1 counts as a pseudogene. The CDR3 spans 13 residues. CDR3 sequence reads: CASSKITGYEQYF. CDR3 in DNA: TGTGCCAGCAGCAAGATAACAGGGTACGAGCAGTACTTC.

The CDR3 DNA follows: TGTGCCAGCAGCCCCACCGGGACAGTTTATATCGAGCAGTACTTC. Its protein is CASSPTGTVYIEQYF. The chain couples TRBV28 to TRBJ2-7, with TRBD1 identical over 7 bases. The CDR3 runs 15 residues. V lost 6 bases to trimming and J lost 6 bases; unmatched junction nucleotides: 14. CDR1 is MDHEN, CDR2 SYDVKM, per germline.

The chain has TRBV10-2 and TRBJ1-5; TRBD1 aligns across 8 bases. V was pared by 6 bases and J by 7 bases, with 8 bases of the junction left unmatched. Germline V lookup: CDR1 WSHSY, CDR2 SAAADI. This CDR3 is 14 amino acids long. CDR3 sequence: CASRPQGASQPQHF. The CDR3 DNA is TGCGCCAGCAGACCTCAGGGGGCAAGCCAGCCCCAGCATTTT.

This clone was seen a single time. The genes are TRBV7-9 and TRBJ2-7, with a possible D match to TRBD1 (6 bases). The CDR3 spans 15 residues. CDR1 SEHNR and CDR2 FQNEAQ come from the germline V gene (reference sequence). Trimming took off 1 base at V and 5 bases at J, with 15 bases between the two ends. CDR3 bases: TGTGCCAGCAGCTTAGTACAGGGCCCCATCCACGAGCAGTACTTC. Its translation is CASSLVQGPIHEQYF. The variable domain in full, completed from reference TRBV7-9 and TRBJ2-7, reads DTGVSQNPRHKITKRGQNVTFRCDPISEHNRLYWYRQTLGQGPEFLTYFQNEAQLEKSRLLSDRFSAERPKGSFSTLEIQRTEQGDSAMYLCASSLVQGPIHEQYFGPGTRLTVT.